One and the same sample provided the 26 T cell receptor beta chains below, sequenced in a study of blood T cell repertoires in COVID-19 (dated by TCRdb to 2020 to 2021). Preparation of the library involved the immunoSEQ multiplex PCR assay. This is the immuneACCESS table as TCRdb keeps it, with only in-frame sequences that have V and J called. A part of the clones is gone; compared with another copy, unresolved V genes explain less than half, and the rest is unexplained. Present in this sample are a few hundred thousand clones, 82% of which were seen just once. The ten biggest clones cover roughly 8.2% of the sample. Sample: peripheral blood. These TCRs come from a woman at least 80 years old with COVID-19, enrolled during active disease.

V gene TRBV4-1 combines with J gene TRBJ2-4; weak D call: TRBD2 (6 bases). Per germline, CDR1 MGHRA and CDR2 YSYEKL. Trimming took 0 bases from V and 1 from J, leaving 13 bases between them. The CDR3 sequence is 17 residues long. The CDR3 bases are TGCGCCAGCAGCCAAGATCGGGCTAGCGAGGCCAAAAACATTCAGTACTTC. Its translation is CASSQDRASEAKNIQYF.

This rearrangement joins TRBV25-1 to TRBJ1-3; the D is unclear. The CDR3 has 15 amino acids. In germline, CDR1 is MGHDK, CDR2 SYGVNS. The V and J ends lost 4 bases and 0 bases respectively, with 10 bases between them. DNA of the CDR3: TGTGCCAGCAGTGTTGCGGGATTCTCTGGAAACACCATATATTTT. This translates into CASSVAGFSGNTIYF.

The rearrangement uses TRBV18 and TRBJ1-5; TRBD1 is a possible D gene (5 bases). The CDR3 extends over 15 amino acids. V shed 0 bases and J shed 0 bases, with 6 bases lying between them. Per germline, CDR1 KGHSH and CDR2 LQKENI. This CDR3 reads CASSPPGPSNQPQHF. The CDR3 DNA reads TGTGCCAGCTCACCACCGGGGCCTAGCAATCAGCCCCAGCATTTT.

CDR3 nucleotide sequence: TGTGCCAGCAGTGACAGGGAGGGGGTGCAGCCCCAGCATTTT. Translated, it gives CASSDREGVQPQHF. The chain uses TRBV6-4 and TRBJ1-5, with D perhaps TRBD1 (6 bases). The germline CDR1 and CDR2 sequences are MRHNA and SNTAGT. This CDR3 region has 14 residues. V lost 2 bases and J lost 7, with 12 bases in between.

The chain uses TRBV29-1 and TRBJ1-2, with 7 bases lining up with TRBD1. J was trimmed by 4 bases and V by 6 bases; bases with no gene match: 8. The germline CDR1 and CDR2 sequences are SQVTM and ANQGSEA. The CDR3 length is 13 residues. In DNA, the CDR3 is TGCAGCGTCGCCGGACAGGTGTCCTATGGCTACACCTTC. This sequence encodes CSVAGQVSYGYTF.

The CDR3 DNA reads TGTGCCAGTGTGGGGGCGGCGAGGGCGAACACTGAAGCTTTCTTT. Translation gives CASVGAARANTEAFF. The J gene is TRBJ1-1, the V gene TRBV19; D might be TRBD1 (6 bases). V gave up 8 bases and J gave up 1 base, with 17 bases separating them. The germline V gene encodes CDR1 LNHDA and CDR2 SQIVND (reference sequence). The CDR3 is made up of 15 amino acids.

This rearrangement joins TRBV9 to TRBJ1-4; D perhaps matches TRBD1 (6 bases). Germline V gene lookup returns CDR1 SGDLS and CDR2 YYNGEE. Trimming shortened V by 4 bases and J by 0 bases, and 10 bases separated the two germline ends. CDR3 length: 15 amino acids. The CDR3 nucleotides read TGTGCCAGCAGCTCGGGACATTCAACTAATGAAAAACTGTTTTTT. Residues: CASSSGHSTNEKLFF.

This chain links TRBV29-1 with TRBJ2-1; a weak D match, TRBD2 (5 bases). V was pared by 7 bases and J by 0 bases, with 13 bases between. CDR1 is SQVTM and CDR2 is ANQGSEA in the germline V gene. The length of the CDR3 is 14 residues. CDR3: CSGQRESSYNEQFF. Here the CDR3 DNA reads TGCAGCGGGCAAAGGGAGAGCTCCTACAATGAGCAGTTCTTC.

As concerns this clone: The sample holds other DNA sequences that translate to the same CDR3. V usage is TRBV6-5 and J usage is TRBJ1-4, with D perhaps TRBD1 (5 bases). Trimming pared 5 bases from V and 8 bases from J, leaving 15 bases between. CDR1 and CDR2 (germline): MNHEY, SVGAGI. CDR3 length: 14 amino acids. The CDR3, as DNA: TGTGCCAGCAGTCCGGGAGGGGCAAGGGAAAAACTGTTTTTT. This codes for CASSPGGAREKLFF.

The CDR3 here is CASSFAGNTEAFF. The DNA for the CDR3 is TGTGCCAGCAGTTTCGCAGGAAACACTGAAGCTTTCTTT. This chain uses TRBV12-3 or TRBV12-4 with TRBJ1-1; D uncertain. The germline V and J ends were trimmed by 3 bases and 2 bases, with 7 bases remaining between them. The CDR3 totals 13 residues.

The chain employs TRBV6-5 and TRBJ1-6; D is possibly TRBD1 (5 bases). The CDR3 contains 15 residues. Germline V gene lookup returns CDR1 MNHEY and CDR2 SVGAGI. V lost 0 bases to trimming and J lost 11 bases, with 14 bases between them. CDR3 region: CASSYSIHTGPPLHF. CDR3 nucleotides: TGTGCCAGCAGTTACTCGATTCACACAGGCCCACCCCTCCACTTT.

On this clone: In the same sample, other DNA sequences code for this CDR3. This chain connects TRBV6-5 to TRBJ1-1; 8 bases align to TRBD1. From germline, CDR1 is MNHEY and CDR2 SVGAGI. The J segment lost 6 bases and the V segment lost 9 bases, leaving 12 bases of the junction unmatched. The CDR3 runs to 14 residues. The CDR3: CASSYTGQGAEAFF. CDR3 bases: TGTGCCAGTTCCTATACCGGACAGGGCGCTGAAGCTTTCTTT.

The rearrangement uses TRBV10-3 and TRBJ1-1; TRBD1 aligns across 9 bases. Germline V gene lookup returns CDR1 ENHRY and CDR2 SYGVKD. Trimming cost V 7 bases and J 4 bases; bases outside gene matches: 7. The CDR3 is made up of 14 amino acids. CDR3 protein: CAIKETGGFTEAFF. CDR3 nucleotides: TGTGCCATCAAGGAGACAGGGGGATTCACTGAAGCTTTCTTT.

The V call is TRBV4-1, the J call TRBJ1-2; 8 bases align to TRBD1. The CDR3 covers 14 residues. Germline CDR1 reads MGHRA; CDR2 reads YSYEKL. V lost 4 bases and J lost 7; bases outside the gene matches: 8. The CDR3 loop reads CASSREDRERGYTF. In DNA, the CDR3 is TGCGCCAGCAGCCGCGAGGACAGGGAGCGTGGCTACACCTTC.

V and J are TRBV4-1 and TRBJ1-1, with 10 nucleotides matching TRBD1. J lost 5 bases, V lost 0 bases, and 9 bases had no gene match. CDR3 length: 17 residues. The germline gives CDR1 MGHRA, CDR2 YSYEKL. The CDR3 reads CASSQERGQGGETEAFF. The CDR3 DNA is TGCGCCAGCAGCCAAGAACGAGGACAGGGGGGAGAAACTGAAGCTTTCTTT.

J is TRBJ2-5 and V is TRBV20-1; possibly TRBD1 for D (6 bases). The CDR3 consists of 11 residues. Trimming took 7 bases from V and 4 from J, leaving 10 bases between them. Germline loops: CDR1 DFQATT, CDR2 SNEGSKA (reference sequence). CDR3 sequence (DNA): TGCAGTGGGGTACAGGGAGAGACCCAGTACTTC. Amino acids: CSGVQGETQYF.

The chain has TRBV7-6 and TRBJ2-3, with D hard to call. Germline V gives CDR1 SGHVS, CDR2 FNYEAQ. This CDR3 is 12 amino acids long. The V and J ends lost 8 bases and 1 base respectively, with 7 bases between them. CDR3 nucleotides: TGTGCCAGCGCCGCGGGCACAGATACGCAGTATTTT. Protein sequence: CASAAGTDTQYF.

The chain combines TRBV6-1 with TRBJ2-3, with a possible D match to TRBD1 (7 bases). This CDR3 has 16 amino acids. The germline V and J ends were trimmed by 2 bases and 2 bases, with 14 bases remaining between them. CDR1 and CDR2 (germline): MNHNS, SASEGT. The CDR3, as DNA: TGTGCCAGCAGTGAACCTGGGGGGACAGTCACAGATACGCAGTATTTT. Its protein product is CASSEPGGTVTDTQYF.

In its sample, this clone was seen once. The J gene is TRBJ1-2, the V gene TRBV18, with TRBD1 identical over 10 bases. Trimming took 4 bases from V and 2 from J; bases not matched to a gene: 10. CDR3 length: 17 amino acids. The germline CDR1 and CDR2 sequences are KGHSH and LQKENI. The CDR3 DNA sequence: TGTGCCAGCTCACAAACTCGACCGGGACAGGGGAACTATGGCTACACCTTC. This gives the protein CASSQTRPGQGNYGYTF.

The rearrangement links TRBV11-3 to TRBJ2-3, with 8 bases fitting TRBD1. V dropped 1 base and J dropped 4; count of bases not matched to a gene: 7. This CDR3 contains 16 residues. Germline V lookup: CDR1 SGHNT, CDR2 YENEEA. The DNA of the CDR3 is TGTGCCAGCAGCTTAGGGCGACAGGGGATACCAGATACGCAGTATTTT. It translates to CASSLGRQGIPDTQYF. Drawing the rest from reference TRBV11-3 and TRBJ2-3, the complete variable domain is EAGVVQSPRYKIIEKKQPVAFWCNPISGHNTLYWYLQNLGQGPELLIRYENEEAVDDSQLPKDRFSAERLKGVDSTLKIQPAELGDSAVYLCASSLGRQGIPDTQYFGPGTRLTVL.

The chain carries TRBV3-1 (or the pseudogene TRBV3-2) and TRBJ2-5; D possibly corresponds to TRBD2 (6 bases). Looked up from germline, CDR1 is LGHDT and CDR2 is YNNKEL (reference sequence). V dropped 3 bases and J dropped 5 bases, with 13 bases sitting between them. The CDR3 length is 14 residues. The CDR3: CASSQRRAGETQYF. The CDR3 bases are TGTGCCAGCAGCCAGAGGAGGGCCGGGGAGACCCAGTACTTC.

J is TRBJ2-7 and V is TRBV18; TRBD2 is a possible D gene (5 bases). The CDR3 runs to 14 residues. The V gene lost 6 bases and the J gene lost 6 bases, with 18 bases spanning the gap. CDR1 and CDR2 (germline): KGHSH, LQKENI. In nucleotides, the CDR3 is TGTGCCAGCTCCCCTGGGTCCTCCGGAGGCGAGCAGTACTTC. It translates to CASSPGSSGGEQYF.

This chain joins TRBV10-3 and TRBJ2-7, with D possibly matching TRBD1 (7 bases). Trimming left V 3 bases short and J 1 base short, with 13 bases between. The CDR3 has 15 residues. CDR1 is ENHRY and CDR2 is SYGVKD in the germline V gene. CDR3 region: CAISEPTGTSYEQYF. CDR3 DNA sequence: TGTGCCATCAGTGAACCGACAGGGACTTCCTACGAGCAGTACTTC.

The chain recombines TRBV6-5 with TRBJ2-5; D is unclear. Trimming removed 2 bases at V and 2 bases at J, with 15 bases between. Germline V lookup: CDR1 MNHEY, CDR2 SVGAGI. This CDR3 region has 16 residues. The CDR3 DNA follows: TGTGCCAGCAGTTACAACTCCCAGCTGAGGCAAGAGACCCAGTACTTC. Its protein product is CASSYNSQLRQETQYF.

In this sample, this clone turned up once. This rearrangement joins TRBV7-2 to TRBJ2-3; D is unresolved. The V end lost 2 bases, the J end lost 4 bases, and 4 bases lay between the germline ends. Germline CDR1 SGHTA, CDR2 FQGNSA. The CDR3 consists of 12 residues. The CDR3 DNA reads TGTGCCAGCAGCTTATATTCAGATACGCAGTATTTT. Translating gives CASSLYSDTQYF.

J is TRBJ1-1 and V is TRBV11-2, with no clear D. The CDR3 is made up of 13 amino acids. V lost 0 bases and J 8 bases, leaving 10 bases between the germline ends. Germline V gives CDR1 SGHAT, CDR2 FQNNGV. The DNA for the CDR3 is TGTGCCAGCAGCTTAGATCCGAGTCTGGAAGCTTTCTTT. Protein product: CASSLDPSLEAFF.